Listed here are 20 T cell receptor beta chains from one sample, sequenced in a study of T cells in Graves' hyperthyroidism and ophthalmopathy. Amplification of TCR beta CDR3 regions was performed using RNA transcripts as template. Primed by the HTBI set, a first-round RT-PCR was run on the TCR CDR3. MiXCR, run by TCRdb on the multiplex PCR reads, gives a single entry per CDR3 protein. The repertoire holds fewer than 110,000 distinct CDR3 sequences, with about 45% as singletons. Sequencing used blood. These receptors came from a middle-aged man with Graves' hyperthyroidism.

The chain uses TRBV7-9 and TRBJ1-4, with 8 bases matching TRBD1. Germline V CDR1 and CDR2: SEHNR, FQNEAQ (reference sequence). V lost 5 bases and J lost 16; bases outside the gene matches: 3. There are 10 residues in the CDR3. The CDR3 is CASSVGTGFF. The DNA for the CDR3 is TGTGCCAGCAGCGTCGGGACAGGGTTTTTT.

This rearrangement joins TRBV5-6 to TRBJ2-7; TRBD1 matches at 8 bases. Trimming cost V 7 bases and J 5 bases; bases outside gene matches: 11. Germline-derived CDR1 and CDR2 are SGHDT and YYEEEE. This CDR3 is 14 amino acids long. As DNA, the CDR3 is TGTGCCAGCTCAGCGACGACAGGGGAGAACGAGCAGTACTTC. This gives the protein CASSATTGENEQYF.

This clonotype was observed many times. Without the conserved terminal phenylalanine or tryptophan, this CDR3 likely stems from a read error. The chain joins TRBV12-3 or TRBV12-4 to TRBJ1-6; maybe TRBD1 (5 bases). This CDR3 contains 14 residues. Trimming took 4 bases from V and 10 from J, leaving 14 bases between them. In DNA, the CDR3 is TGTGCCAGCAGTTCCGACAGCTTGGGATCACCCCTCCACTCT. Translation: CASSSDSLGSPLHS.

V usage is TRBV19 and J usage is TRBJ2-7, with 9 positions matching TRBD1. Germline-derived CDR1 and CDR2 are LNHDA and SQIVND (reference sequence). The CDR3 runs to 15 residues. V trimming: 5 bases; J trimming: 2 bases; junction bases outside the gene matches: 7. For the CDR3, the DNA is TGTGCCAGTAGTGCCCCGGGACAGGGAGCCTACGAGCAGTACTTC. Amino acids: CASSAPGQGAYEQYF.

Details on this clonotype: The conserved final phenylalanine or tryptophan is absent from the CDR3, which likely points to a read error. The limits of the CDR3 on the DNA are not certain, so only TCRdb's listed CDR3 is given. The chain is built from TRBV2 and TRBJ2-2; the table's D call, TRBD1, has no DNA check behind it. The length of the CDR3 is 10 amino acids, counting both ends. Per germline, CDR1 SNHLY and CDR2 FYNNEI. Here the CDR3 reads CAGTGTGGAI.

With regard to this clonotype: One end of the junction varies from germline; a read error may be responsible. The V gene is TRBV7-2, the J gene TRBJ1-5; D call uncertain. Per germline, CDR1 SGHTA and CDR2 FQGNSA. The length of the CDR3 is 13 residues. The CDR3 DNA is TGCGCCAGCAGCCCCCAAGAGGATCAGCCCCAGCATTTT. It codes for CASSPQEDQPQHF.

The V gene is TRBV19, the J gene TRBJ2-2; 10 bases are shared with TRBD2. The CDR3 sequence is 16 residues long. The V gene end was trimmed by 4 bases and the J gene end by 4 bases; junction bases not matched to a gene: 6. From germline, CDR1 is LNHDA and CDR2 SQIVND (reference sequence). For the CDR3, the DNA is TGTGCCAGTAGTAGCGGACTAGCGGAGCGCACCGGGGAGCTGTTTTTT. Residues: CASSSGLAERTGELFF. Variable domain in full (rest from reference TRBV19 and TRBJ2-2): DGGITQSPKYLFRKEGQNVTLSCEQNLNHDAMYWYRQDPGQGLRLIYYSQIVNDFQKGDIAEGYSVSREKKESFPLTVTSAQKNPTAFYLCASSSGLAERTGELFFGEGSRLTVL.

This clonotype was seen at least ten times. This CDR3 is missing its conserved last phenylalanine or tryptophan, likely due to a read error. No DNA is shown, since the ends of the CDR3 on it are uncertain; the CDR3 is the one TCRdb lists. The chain couples TRBV5-1 to TRBJ2-7; the table calls TRBD2, which could not be checked here. The CDR3 length equals 9 residues, ends included. Germline loops: CDR1 SGHRS, CDR2 YFSETQ. The CDR3 protein is CASSGTTSL.

The chain joins TRBV5-1 to TRBJ2-2; D gene unclear. The CDR3 runs to 12 residues. Germline V lookup: CDR1 SGHRS, CDR2 YFSETQ. The V and J ends lost 4 bases and 8 bases respectively, with 9 bases between them. Here the CDR3 DNA reads TGCGCCAGCAGCCCCATGGCAGGGGAGCTGTTTTTT. Translating it yields CASSPMAGELFF.

This clonotype came up many times. The rearrangement uses TRBV6-6 and TRBJ1-6, with D maybe TRBD1 (5 bases). The CDR3 is 15 residues long. CDR1 is MNHNY, CDR2 SVGAGI, per germline (reference sequence). With 0 bases removed from V and 9 bases from J, the gap between germline ends came to 12 bases. DNA for the CDR3: TGTGCCAGCAGTTACTCGACAGAAGGAGGTTCACCCCTCCACTTT. Its translation: CASSYSTEGGSPLHF.

V gene TRBV7-3 combines with J gene TRBJ2-1; 10 bases align to TRBD1. Trimming cost V 5 bases and J 7 bases; bases outside gene matches: 8. Per germline, CDR1 SGHTA and CDR2 FQGTGA. This CDR3 is built from 15 residues. CDR3 in DNA: TGTGCCAGCAGCCTTTTACCGGGACAGGGGAATGAGCAGTTCTTC. It yields the protein CASSLLPGQGNEQFF.

The table lists this clonotype with many counts. The chain employs TRBV20-1 and TRBJ2-3; 8 bases agree with TRBD2. Trimming at V came to 2 bases and at J to 5 bases, leaving 24 bases not matched to a gene. The CDR3 is made up of 20 amino acids. Germline values: CDR1 DFQATT, CDR2 SNEGSKA (reference sequence). CDR3 loop: CSARSNLGLSGRLRKDTQYF. CDR3 DNA sequence: TGCAGTGCTAGATCCAACCTAGGGTTGAGCGGGAGACTTCGTAAAGATACGCAGTATTTT.

The table lists this clonotype with many counts. V usage is TRBV5-1 and J usage is TRBJ1-1, with D maybe TRBD1 (5 bases). V was clipped by 5 bases and J by 3 bases, with 14 bases between them. The CDR3 sequence is 14 residues long. Germline V gene sequence: CDR1 SGHRS, CDR2 YFSETQ. CDR3 amino acids: CASSSGREDTEAFF. The CDR3 nucleotides are TGCGCCAGCAGTTCGGGACGGGAGGACACTGAAGCTTTCTTT. The full variable domain, with the rest looked up from reference TRBV5-1 and TRBJ1-1, is KAGVTQTPRYLIKTRGQQVTLSCSPISGHRSVSWYQQTPGQGLQFLFEYFSETQRNKGNFPGRFSGRQFSNSRSEMNVSTLELGDSALYLCASSSGREDTEAFFGQGTRLTVV.

The J gene is TRBJ2-5, the V gene TRBV2; 7 nucleotides agree with TRBD1. J gave up 3 bases and V 7 bases, and 5 bases lay outside the gene matches. CDR3 length equals 13 residues. CDR1 SNHLY and CDR2 FYNNEI come from the germline V gene. This CDR3 is CASTWDSKETQYF. In DNA form, the CDR3 reads TGTGCCAGCACCTGGGACAGCAAAGAGACCCAGTACTTC.

Comment on this clonotype: The DNA is left out, because the CDR3 cannot be placed on it with certainty; the CDR3 is given as TCRdb lists it. The chain employs TRBV20-1 and TRBJ2-6; the D call of TRBD1 is as the table states it, not checked on the DNA. Germline V gives CDR1 DFQATT, CDR2 SNEGSKA (reference sequence). The CDR3 region is 19 residues in length, termini included. The CDR3 here is CSASRGNYEQYFGANVLTF.

This clonotype was recorded only once. The chain has TRBV20-1 and TRBJ2-3; 7 bases fit TRBD1. Per the germline V gene, CDR1 is DFQATT and CDR2 is SNEGSKA (reference sequence). This CDR3 has 12 residues. J gave up 8 bases and V 6 bases, and 8 bases lay outside the gene matches. The CDR3 region is CSAEGAAGTQYF. CDR3 DNA sequence: TGCAGTGCCGAGGGGGCCGCAGGTACGCAGTATTTT.

In this sample, this clonotype turned up many times. This chain joins TRBV5-4 and TRBJ2-7; D may correspond to TRBD1 or TRBD2 (5 bases each). Between the trimmed V and J ends, which lost 4 bases and 3 bases, there was a span of 8 bases. Germline V CDR1 and CDR2: SGHNT, YYREEE (reference sequence). The length of the CDR3 is 12 residues. The CDR3 DNA is TGTGCCAGCAGCGAGGGGAGCTACGAGCAGTACTTC. Translating it yields CASSEGSYEQYF.

The chain links TRBV29-1 to TRBJ1-2; D is ambiguous. Deletions cut 3 bases from V and 8 bases from J, with 13 bases between. Germline V lookup: CDR1 SQVTM, CDR2 ANQGSEA. The CDR3 is 12 residues long. CDR3: CSVDVGNRGYTF. The CDR3 nucleotides are TGCAGCGTTGACGTAGGGAACAGAGGCTACACCTTC. The full variable domain, rest sourced from reference TRBV29-1 and TRBJ1-2, is SAVISQKPSRDICQRGTSLTIQCQVDSQVTMMFWYRQQPGQSLTLIATANQGSEATYESGFVIDKFPISRPNLTFSTLTVSNMSPEDSSIYLCSVDVGNRGYTFGSGTRLTVV.

To note about this clonotype: The final CDR3 position lacks the conserved phenylalanine or tryptophan, pointing to a likely read error. The chain carries TRBV10-1 and TRBJ1-1, with 7 bases fitting TRBD1. Looked up from germline, CDR1 is WNHNN and CDR2 is SYGVQD (reference sequence). This CDR3 has 15 residues. The CDR3 here is CASSSRDRMNTEAFL. Here the CDR3 DNA reads TGTGCCAGCAGTTCCCGGGACAGAATGAACACGGAAGCTTTCCTT.

Comments on this clonotype: At one end the junction does not follow the germline gene, possibly because of a read error. The rearrangement links TRBV19 to TRBJ2-3, with TRBD1 identical over 8 bases. CDR1 LNHDA and CDR2 SQIVND come from the germline V gene (reference sequence). This CDR3 spans 12 amino acids. This chain's CDR3 is CASSIQGDMQYF. As DNA, the CDR3 is TGTGCCAGCAGTATACAGGGGGATATGCAGTATTTT.